Each of the 24 T cell receptor beta chains below was sequenced from the same sample in a study of OX40 agonist ivuxolimab in advanced cancers. The protocol used for the library was the immunoSEQ multiplex PCR assay. TCRdb re-hosts the immuneACCESS table, in-frame sequences only. Its copies lack some clones; in the studies checked, an unresolved V gene accounts for under half of them, and the cause for the rest is not known. The sample table shows some 90,000 clones, and around 87% are seen once. The biggest ten clones account for around 4.5% of the sample. This material consisted of CD4+ or CD8+ T cells sorted from blood, taken in a trial of the OX40 agonist ivuxolimab. All receptors derive from an adult with an advanced solid tumor such as melanoma, head and neck, liver or kidney cancer.

This clone has just one count. The chain carries TRBV29-1 and TRBJ2-1, with 8 nucleotides matching TRBD1. J was trimmed by 4 bases and V by 4 bases; bases with no gene match: 6. CDR1 SQVTM and CDR2 ANQGSEA come from the germline V gene. The CDR3 loop spans 14 amino acids. The CDR3 nucleotides are TGCAGCGTTGTTGAGGACAGGGAGTACAATGAGCAGTTCTTC. Encoded protein: CSVVEDREYNEQFF.

This rearrangement joins TRBV6-1 to TRBJ1-5; TRBD1 agrees at 11 bases. V lost 8 bases and J lost 2; bases outside the gene matches: 2. This CDR3 spans 14 amino acids. Germline CDR1 is MNHNS and CDR2 is SASEGT. The CDR3 bases are TGTGCCAGCGGGGGACAGGGGGGCAATCAGCCCCAGCATTTT. Translating it yields CASGGQGGNQPQHF.

J is TRBJ1-3 and V is TRBV6-1; no clear D. The CDR3 extends over 13 amino acids. Trimming cost V 8 bases and J 0 bases, with 8 bases left between them. Germline CDR1 is MNHNS and CDR2 is SASEGT. CDR3 residues: CASDSVSGNTIYF. The CDR3 coding sequence is TGTGCCAGCGATAGTGTCTCTGGAAACACCATATATTTT.

V gene TRBV6-1 combines with J gene TRBJ2-7, with 9 bases identical to TRBD2. Trimming at V came to 4 bases and at J to 7 bases, leaving 5 bases not matched to a gene. The CDR3 is 13 residues long. CDR1 MNHNS and CDR2 SASEGT come from the germline V gene. The CDR3 nucleotides are TGTGCCAGCAGTGTGCGGGAGGGCCGAGAGCAGTACTTC. Protein: CASSVREGREQYF.

The chain uses TRBV28 and TRBJ2-1, with 10 bases that match TRBD2. Germline V gene sequence: CDR1 MDHEN, CDR2 SYDVKM. V lost 5 bases and J lost 0; bases outside the gene matches: 13. This CDR3 is 19 amino acids long. The CDR3 protein is CASSPWTGASGSSYNEQFF. CDR3 DNA: TGTGCCAGCAGTCCCTGGACTGGGGCTAGCGGGAGCTCCTACAATGAGCAGTTCTTC.

J is TRBJ2-3 and V is TRBV5-1; D is uncertain. CDR3 length equals 13 residues. Trimming stripped 4 bases from V and 1 base from J, with 7 bases between. CDR1 is SGHRS, CDR2 YFSETQ, per germline. CDR3 in amino acids: CASSAGRTDTQYF. The CDR3 DNA reads TGCGCCAGCAGCGCCGGGCGCACAGATACGCAGTATTTT.

The sample holds one count of this clone. The chain employs TRBV5-1 and TRBJ2-6, with a tentative D call TRBD2 (5 bases). This CDR3 spans 15 amino acids. V shed 0 bases and J shed 3 bases, with 7 bases lying between them. CDR1 SGHRS and CDR2 YFSETQ come from the germline V gene. CDR3 bases: TGCGCCAGCAGCTTGGCCGGGGTTGGGGCCAACGTCCTGACTTTC. It specifies CASSLAGVGANVLTF.

The chain is built from TRBV6-6 and TRBJ2-7; possibly TRBD1 or TRBD2 for D (5 bases each). Germline lookup yields CDR1 MNHNY and CDR2 SVGAGI (reference sequence). This CDR3 region has 16 residues. With 0 bases removed from V and 2 bases from J, the gap between germline ends came to 14 bases. This chain's CDR3 is CASSYSTAGTAYEQYF. DNA for the CDR3: TGTGCCAGCAGTTACTCAACAGCCGGGACCGCCTACGAGCAGTACTTC.

V usage is TRBV19 and J usage is TRBJ2-6, with TRBD2 identical over 14 bases. CDR1 LNHDA and CDR2 SQIVND come from the germline V gene (reference sequence). The CDR3 length is 18 residues. Unmatched junction bases numbered 7, after V lost 5 bases and J lost 4 bases. CDR3 DNA: TGTGCCAGTAGTCCACCGGGACTAGCGGGAGTCGGGGCCAACGTCCTGACTTTC. Translation gives CASSPPGLAGVGANVLTF. Full variable domain (outside the CDR3, taken from reference TRBV19 and TRBJ2-6): DGGITQSPKYLFRKEGQNVTLSCEQNLNHDAMYWYRQDPGQGLRLIYYSQIVNDFQKGDIAEGYSVSREKKESFPLTVTSAQKNPTAFYLCASSPPGLAGVGANVLTFGAGSRLTVL.

The rearrangement links TRBV7-2 to TRBJ1-1; no definite D call. The CDR3 contains 15 residues. Germline-derived CDR1 and CDR2 are SGHTA and FQGNSA. V shed 0 bases and J shed 4 bases, with 12 bases lying between them. The CDR3 reads CASSLAGQVGTEAFF. The DNA of the CDR3 is TGTGCCAGCAGCTTAGCCGGGCAGGTGGGCACTGAAGCTTTCTTT.

The V call is TRBV2, the J call TRBJ1-5; maybe TRBD1 (5 bases). The length of the CDR3 is 16 residues. CDR1 is SNHLY, CDR2 FYNNEI, per germline. V lost 6 bases and J 4 bases, leaving 19 bases between the germline ends. The CDR3 nucleotides read TGTGCCAGCAGGAAATATGACAGAACCTCTAATCAGCCCCAGCATTTT. Translation gives CASRKYDRTSNQPQHF.

V usage is TRBV19 and J usage is TRBJ1-2; 8 nucleotides agree with TRBD1. The germline V gene has CDR1 LNHDA and CDR2 SQIVND (reference sequence). V was clipped by 5 bases and J by 4 bases; unmatched bases: 15. CDR3 length equals 17 residues. The CDR3 loop reads CASSPSGQASVSYGYTF. In DNA, the CDR3 is TGTGCCAGTAGTCCCTCGGGACAGGCCTCTGTTAGCTATGGCTACACCTTC.

In the case of this clone: One end of the junction does not line up with germline, which may come from a read error. Other DNA sequences in the same sample also yield this CDR3. V usage is TRBV4-1 and J usage is TRBJ1-1; no definite D call. This CDR3 region has 15 residues. Germline-derived CDR1 and CDR2 are MGHRA and YSYEKL. The CDR3 bases are TGCGCCAGTAGCCAAATCAGCGTAGCGGTTACTGAAGCTTTCTTT. It yields the protein CASSQISVAVTEAFF.

The CDR3 DNA reads TGTGCCAGCAGTATTCCTACAGGGGGCACTGGAAACACCATATATTTT. Protein: CASSIPTGGTGNTIYF. The chain joins TRBV28 to TRBJ1-3; 9 nucleotides match TRBD1. V dropped 5 bases and J dropped 2; count of bases not matched to a gene: 7. Germline-derived CDR1 and CDR2 are MDHEN and SYDVKM. The length of the CDR3 is 16 residues.

The J gene is TRBJ2-3, the V gene TRBV7-2; D might be TRBD2 (5 bases). The CDR3 extends over 14 amino acids. Germline-derived CDR1 and CDR2 are SGHTA and FQGNSA. V lost 5 bases and J 6 bases, leaving 15 bases between the germline ends. The CDR3 DNA reads as TGTGCCAGCAGCCGTGGACTTCCCTCGGATACGCAGTATTTT. This gives the protein CASSRGLPSDTQYF. Full variable domain (outside the CDR3, taken from reference TRBV7-2 and TRBJ2-3): GAGVSQSPSNKVTEKGKDVELRCDPISGHTALYWYRQSLGQGLEFLIYFQGNSAPDKSGLPSDRFSAERTGGSVSTLTIQRTQQEDSAVYLCASSRGLPSDTQYFGPGTRLTVL.

The chain uses TRBV9 and TRBJ1-1; D call uncertain. CDR3 length: 13 amino acids. CDR1 SGDLS and CDR2 YYNGEE come from the germline V gene. The germline V and J ends were trimmed by 3 bases and 8 bases, with 14 bases remaining between them. CDR3 protein: CASSEDTHFEAFF. The CDR3 region has the DNA TGTGCCAGCAGCGAAGACACCCACTTCGAAGCTTTCTTT.

V usage is TRBV14 and J usage is TRBJ1-1; D may be TRBD1 (6 bases). V lost 3 bases, J lost 4 bases, and 18 bases lay in between. The CDR3 loop spans 16 amino acids. Germline lookup yields CDR1 SGHDN and CDR2 FVKESK. CDR3 bases: TGTGCCAGCAGCCACACAGGGAAGGGAGAGGCCACTGAAGCTTTCTTT. Translation: CASSHTGKGEATEAFF.

The chain has TRBV18 and TRBJ2-5; no reliable D call. Trimming pared 3 bases from V and 0 bases from J, leaving 11 bases between. This CDR3 region has 15 residues. Germline V gene sequence: CDR1 KGHSH, CDR2 LQKENI. The CDR3 DNA sequence: TGTGCCAGCTCACCTGAGGCAGGATACCAAGAGACCCAGTACTTC. It yields the protein CASSPEAGYQETQYF.

This chain joins TRBV5-1 and TRBJ2-2; D may be TRBD1 (5 bases). V lost 4 bases and J 0 bases, leaving 16 bases between the germline ends. The CDR3 loop spans 17 amino acids. Germline CDR1 and CDR2: SGHRS and YFSETQ. The CDR3: CASSGGQGRANTGELFF. The CDR3 DNA is TGCGCCAGCAGCGGTGGTCAGGGTAGGGCGAACACCGGGGAGCTGTTTTTT.

The V gene is TRBV2, the J gene TRBJ2-7, with D uncertain. V dropped 2 bases and J dropped 7 bases, with 15 bases sitting between them. The germline gives CDR1 SNHLY, CDR2 FYNNEI. The CDR3 covers 14 residues. The chain's CDR3 is CASSERQVKEEQYF. Written as DNA, the CDR3 is TGTGCCAGCAGTGAACGGCAGGTCAAGGAGGAGCAGTACTTC.

The chain couples TRBV6-6 to TRBJ1-1; D remains unclear. Germline CDR1 is MNHNY and CDR2 is SVGAGI (reference sequence). The CDR3 spans 16 residues. The V gene lost 2 bases and the J gene lost 3 bases, with 16 bases spanning the gap. The CDR3 bases are TGTGCCAGCAGTTACCCCCTGAGGTCGAGGCACACTGAAGCTTTCTTT. Encoded protein: CASSYPLRSRHTEAFF.

The chain uses TRBV28 and TRBJ1-5; D is unclear. Trimming took 5 bases from V and 9 from J, leaving 20 bases between them. Germline lookup yields CDR1 MDHEN and CDR2 SYDVKM. The length of the CDR3 is 15 residues. CDR3 protein: CASSLPRHPGGPQHF. In nucleotides, the CDR3 is TGTGCCAGCAGTCTCCCTCGACACCCGGGAGGGCCCCAGCATTTT.

About this clone: Within the sample, other DNA sequences also encode this same CDR3. The rearrangement links TRBV29-1 to TRBJ2-3; D gene uncertain. Germline V gene lookup returns CDR1 SQVTM and CDR2 ANQGSEA. V was shortened by 4 bases and J by 0 bases, with 11 bases between the two germline ends. The CDR3 runs to 14 residues. CDR3 sequence: CSVATAASTDTQYF. CDR3 sequence (DNA): TGCAGCGTTGCAACGGCCGCCAGCACAGATACGCAGTATTTT.

This sequence joins TRBV9 and TRBJ1-2; 12 bases are a match to TRBD1. V gave up 0 bases and J gave up 8 bases; unmatched junction bases: 14. Germline values: CDR1 SGDLS, CDR2 YYNGEE. CDR3 length equals 18 residues. The CDR3 sequence: CASSVEGTGGPLREGYTF. The DNA for the CDR3 is TGTGCCAGCAGCGTAGAAGGGACAGGGGGCCCCCTGAGAGAGGGCTACACCTTC.